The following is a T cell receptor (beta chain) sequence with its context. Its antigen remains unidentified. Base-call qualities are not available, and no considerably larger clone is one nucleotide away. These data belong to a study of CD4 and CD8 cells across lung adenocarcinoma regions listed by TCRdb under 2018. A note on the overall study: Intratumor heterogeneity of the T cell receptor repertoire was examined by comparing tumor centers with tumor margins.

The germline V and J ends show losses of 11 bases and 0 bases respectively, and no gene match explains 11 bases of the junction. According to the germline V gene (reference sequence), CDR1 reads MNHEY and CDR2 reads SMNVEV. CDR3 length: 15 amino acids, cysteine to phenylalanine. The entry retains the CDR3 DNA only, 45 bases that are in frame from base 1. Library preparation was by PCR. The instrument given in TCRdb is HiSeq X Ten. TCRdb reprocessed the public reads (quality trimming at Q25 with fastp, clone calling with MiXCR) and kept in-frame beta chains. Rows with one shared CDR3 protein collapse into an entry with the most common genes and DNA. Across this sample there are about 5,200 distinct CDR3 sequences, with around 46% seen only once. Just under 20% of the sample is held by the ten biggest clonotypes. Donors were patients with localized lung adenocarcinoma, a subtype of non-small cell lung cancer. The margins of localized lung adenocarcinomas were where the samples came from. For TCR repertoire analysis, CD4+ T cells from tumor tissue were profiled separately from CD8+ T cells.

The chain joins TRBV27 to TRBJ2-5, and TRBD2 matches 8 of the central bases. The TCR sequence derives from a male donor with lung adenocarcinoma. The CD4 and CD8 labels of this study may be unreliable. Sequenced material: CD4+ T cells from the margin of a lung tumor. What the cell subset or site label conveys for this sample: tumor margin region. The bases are TGTGCCGGGGGAGGCGGGGGGTTGGACCAAGAGACCCAGTACTTC. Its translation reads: CAGGGGGLDQETQYF.